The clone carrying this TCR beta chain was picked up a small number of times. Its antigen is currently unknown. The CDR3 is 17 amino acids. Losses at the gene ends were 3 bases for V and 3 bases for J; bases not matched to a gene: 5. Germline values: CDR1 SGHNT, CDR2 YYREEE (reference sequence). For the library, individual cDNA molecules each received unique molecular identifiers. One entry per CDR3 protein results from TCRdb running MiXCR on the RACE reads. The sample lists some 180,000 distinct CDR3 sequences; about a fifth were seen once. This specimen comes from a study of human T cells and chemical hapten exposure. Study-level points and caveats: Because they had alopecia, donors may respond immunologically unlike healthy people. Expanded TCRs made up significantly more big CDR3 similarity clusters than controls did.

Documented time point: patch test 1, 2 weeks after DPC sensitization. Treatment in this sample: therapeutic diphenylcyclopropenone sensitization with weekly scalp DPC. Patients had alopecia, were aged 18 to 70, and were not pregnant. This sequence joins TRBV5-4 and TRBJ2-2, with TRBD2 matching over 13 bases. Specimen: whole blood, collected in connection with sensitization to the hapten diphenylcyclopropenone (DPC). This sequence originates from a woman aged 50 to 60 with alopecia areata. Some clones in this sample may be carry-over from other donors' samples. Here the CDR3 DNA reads TGTGCCAGCAGCTCAACGACTAGCGGGAGGTACACCGGGGAGCTGTTTTTT. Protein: CASSSTTSGRYTGELFF.